This entry lists 4 T cell receptor beta chains sequenced from one sample in a study of OX40 agonist ivuxolimab in advanced cancers. The protocol was immunoSEQ multiplex PCR, while the TCRdb copy is restricted to in-frame clones and leaves out a portion. The table lists 60,000 to 75,000 clones, 81% of them singletons. The source material was CD4+ or CD8+ T cells sorted from blood, sampled in a trial of the OX40 agonist ivuxolimab. Every receptor here comes from an adult with an advanced solid tumor such as melanoma, head and neck, liver or kidney cancer.

The rearrangement joins TRBV15 to TRBJ2-1; D not certain. The V end was cut by 0 bases, the J end by 5 bases, with 5 bases between. The length of the CDR3 is 13 residues. The V gene's germline CDR1 is LNHNV and CDR2 YYDKDF (reference sequence). This chain's CDR3 is CATSRDLNNEQFF. CDR3 coding DNA: TGTGCCACCAGCAGAGATCTAAACAATGAGCAGTTCTTC.

The chain is built from TRBV30 and TRBJ1-4, with 7 bases fitting TRBD1. Looked up from germline, CDR1 is GTSNPN and CDR2 is SVGIG (reference sequence). The CDR3 runs 15 residues. Unmatched junction bases numbered 9, after V lost 3 bases and J lost 5 bases. As DNA, the CDR3 is TGTGCCTGGAGGCAAATGGGACAGCCCAATGAAAAACTGTTTTTT. Its translation: CAWRQMGQPNEKLFF.

V is TRBV19 and J is TRBJ2-1; D uncertain. Germline values: CDR1 LNHDA, CDR2 SQIVND (reference sequence). The CDR3 length is 13 residues. Trimming removed 3 bases from V and 6 bases from J, with 9 bases in between. CDR3 nucleotide sequence: TGTGCCAGTAGTATTGGCCGCCTCAATGAGCAGTTCTTC. This gives the protein CASSIGRLNEQFF.

The V gene is TRBV7-9, the J gene TRBJ1-1; tentative D call: TRBD1 (6 bases). The CDR3 is 15 amino acids. Between the trimmed V and J ends, which lost 1 base and 0 bases, there was a span of 9 bases. In germline, CDR1 is SEHNR, CDR2 FQNEAQ (reference sequence). This CDR3 is CASSLVGGMNTEAFF. CDR3 DNA sequence: TGTGCCAGCAGCTTAGTTGGGGGCATGAACACTGAAGCTTTCTTT. Full variable domain (remainder filled in from reference TRBV7-9 and TRBJ1-1): DTGVSQNPRHKITKRGQNVTFRCDPISEHNRLYWYRQTLGQGPEFLTYFQNEAQLEKSRLLSDRFSAERPKGSFSTLEIQRTEQGDSAMYLCASSLVGGMNTEAFFGQGTRLTVV.